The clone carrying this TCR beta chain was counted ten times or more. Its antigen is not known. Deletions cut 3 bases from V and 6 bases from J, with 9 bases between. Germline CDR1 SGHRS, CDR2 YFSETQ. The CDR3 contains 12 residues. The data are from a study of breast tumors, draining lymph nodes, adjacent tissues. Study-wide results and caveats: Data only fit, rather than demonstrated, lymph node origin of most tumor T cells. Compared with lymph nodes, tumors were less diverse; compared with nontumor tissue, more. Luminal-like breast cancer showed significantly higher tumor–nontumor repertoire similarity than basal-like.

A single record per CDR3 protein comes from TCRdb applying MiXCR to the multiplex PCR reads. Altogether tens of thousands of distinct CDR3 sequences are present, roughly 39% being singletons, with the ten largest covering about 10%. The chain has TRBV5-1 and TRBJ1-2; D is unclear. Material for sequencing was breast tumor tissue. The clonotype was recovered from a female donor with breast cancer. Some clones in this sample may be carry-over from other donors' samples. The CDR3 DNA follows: TGCGCCAGCAGCTACAATCTCGATGGCTACACCTTC. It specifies CASSYNLDGYTF.